The 31 T cell receptor beta chains listed next were all sequenced from one sample in a study of blood T cell repertoires in COVID-19. Profiling relied on immunoSEQ multiplex PCR, and the TCRdb table lists in-frame clones only, not all of them. The top ten hold approximately 49% of the sample, which has more than 25,000 clones, 75% to 90% seen once. Sequences were obtained from peripheral blood. These receptor sequences come from a human donor with acute or convalescent COVID-19. The donor label of this sample is uncertain.

The rearrangement joins TRBV5-4 to TRBJ1-2; D gene unclear. Looked up from germline, CDR1 is SGHNT and CDR2 is YYREEE (reference sequence). V shed 2 bases and J shed 2 bases, with 7 bases lying between them. CDR3 length equals 13 residues. As DNA, the CDR3 is TGTGCCAGCAGCTTCGATGAGAACTATGGCTACACCTTC. Its translation: CASSFDENYGYTF.

The gene calls are TRBV11-2 and TRBJ2-5, with 8 bases matching TRBD2. V trimming: 8 bases; J trimming: 5 bases; junction bases outside the gene matches: 25. The CDR3 runs 19 residues. Germline V gene data show CDR1 as SGHAT and CDR2 as FQNNGV. CDR3 loop: CASGRGGRWTSPLQETQYF. CDR3 nucleotide sequence: TGTGCCAGCGGGCGCGGAGGGAGATGGACTAGCCCACTTCAGGAGACCCAGTACTTC.

The count of this clone is one. V and J are TRBV11-3 and TRBJ2-2; 8 nucleotides agree with TRBD2. CDR1 and CDR2 from the germline V gene are SGHNT and YENEEA. V shed 2 bases, J shed 3 bases, and the junction held 14 bases outside the gene matches. This CDR3 region has 19 residues. CDR3 DNA: TGTGCCAGCAGCTTATTAAGTGGGCGCGGGGGGCGATACACCGGGGAGCTGTTTTTT. Protein: CASSLLSGRGGRYTGELFF.

The chain carries TRBV30 and TRBJ1-2, with TRBD1 matching over 8 bases. Germline trimming cut 3 bases from V and 2 bases from J; bases unmatched to any gene: 5. This CDR3 is built from 14 residues. Looked up from germline, CDR1 is GTSNPN and CDR2 is SVGIG (reference sequence). The CDR3 DNA is TGTGCCTGGAGATTCGGACAGGGAAACTATGGCTACACCTTC. This translates into CAWRFGQGNYGYTF.

The chain is built from TRBV9 and TRBJ2-1, with 7 bases matching TRBD2. Germline V gene sequence: CDR1 SGDLS, CDR2 YYNGEE. V was clipped by 2 bases and J by 2 bases; unmatched bases: 10. The CDR3 spans 17 residues. CDR3 loop: CASSVGGRDQAYNEQFF. As DNA, the CDR3 is TGTGCCAGCAGCGTCGGAGGGAGGGATCAAGCCTACAATGAGCAGTTCTTC. The whole variable domain, remainder taken from reference TRBV9 and TRBJ2-1, is DSGVTQTPKHLITATGQRVTLRCSPRSGDLSVYWYQQSLDQGLQFLIQYYNGEERAKGNILERFSAQQFPDLHSELNLSSLELGDSALYFCASSVGGRDQAYNEQFFGPGTRLTVL.

This chain uses TRBV29-1 with TRBJ2-1, with 7 bases lining up with TRBD2. The germline CDR1 and CDR2 sequences are SQVTM and ANQGSEA. The V gene end was trimmed by 4 bases and the J gene end by 0 bases; junction bases not matched to a gene: 3. The CDR3 runs to 14 residues. The CDR3 sequence: CSVGGGSSYNEQFF. The CDR3, as DNA: TGCAGCGTTGGGGGGGGGAGCTCCTACAATGAGCAGTTCTTC.

This rearrangement joins TRBV7-9 to TRBJ2-1; 11 bases map to TRBD2. V gave up 5 bases and J gave up 0 bases; unmatched junction bases: 9. The germline V gene encodes CDR1 SEHNR and CDR2 FQNEAQ (reference sequence). The CDR3 runs to 18 residues. DNA for the CDR3: TGTGCCAGCAGCCCTAGCGGGAGGTACGAGGGCTCCTACAATGAGCAGTTCTTC. Amino acid sequence: CASSPSGRYEGSYNEQFF.

This sequence joins TRBV5-1 and TRBJ1-6; D is perhaps TRBD1 (6 bases). Trimming removed 1 base from V and 10 bases from J, with 12 bases in between. Germline CDR1 is SGHRS and CDR2 is YFSETQ. CDR3 length: 14 amino acids. The CDR3, as DNA: TGCGCCAGCAGCTTGTCAGGGGATGGGTCACCCCTCCACTTT. Translation: CASSLSGDGSPLHF.

This clone turned up a few times. This chain uses TRBV6-5 with TRBJ1-5, with 8 bases that match TRBD1. The CDR3 is 15 amino acids. The germline V gene has CDR1 MNHEY and CDR2 SVGAGI. V shed 6 bases, J shed 4 bases, and the junction held 8 bases outside the gene matches. This CDR3 reads CASSPGGARNQPQHF. Here the CDR3 DNA reads TGTGCCAGCAGCCCAGGGGGCGCCAGGAATCAGCCCCAGCATTTT.

CDR3 coding DNA: TGTGCCAGCAGTGGAGGGACTAGCGGGAAACGCACAGATACGCAGTATTTT. Amino acid sequence: CASSGGTSGKRTDTQYF. The chain is built from TRBV2 and TRBJ2-3; TRBD2 matches 13 bases. This CDR3 is built from 17 residues. Germline V lookup: CDR1 SNHLY, CDR2 FYNNEI. V lost 4 bases and J lost 1; bases outside the gene matches: 5.

The chain is built from TRBV18 and TRBJ2-3, with TRBD2 identical over 10 bases. Germline V gene sequence: CDR1 KGHSH, CDR2 LQKENI. Trimming at V came to 1 base and at J to 6 bases, leaving 7 bases not matched to a gene. CDR3 length: 16 amino acids. The CDR3 loop is CASSPRSGGASDTQYF. In DNA form, the CDR3 reads TGTGCCAGCTCACCACGGAGCGGGGGGGCCAGTGATACGCAGTATTTT.

This sequence joins TRBV7-9 and TRBJ2-1; perhaps TRBD1 as D (6 bases). CDR3 length: 13 residues. The V end was cut by 3 bases, the J end by 6 bases, with 9 bases between. The germline CDR1 and CDR2 sequences are SEHNR and FQNEAQ (reference sequence). The CDR3 spells CASSLTGGNEQFF. As DNA, the CDR3 is TGTGCCAGCAGCTTGACAGGTGGCAATGAGCAGTTCTTC.

V usage is TRBV2 and J usage is TRBJ2-7; 8 nucleotides line up with TRBD2. CDR1 and CDR2 from the germline V gene are SNHLY and FYNNEI. V shed 6 bases and J 6 bases; nucleotides not matched to a gene: 13. The CDR3 is 15 amino acids. CDR3 DNA sequence: TGTGCCAGCAGCTTTGACGGGACTAGTTCTTCCGAGCAGTACTTC. Translating gives CASSFDGTSSSEQYF.

The gene calls are TRBV18 and TRBJ1-2; 9 bases fit TRBD1. CDR1 and CDR2 (germline): KGHSH, LQKENI. The CDR3 is 14 amino acids. After removal of 3 bases from V and 14 bases from J, the junction contained 13 bases not matched to a gene. The CDR3, as DNA: TGTGCCAGCTCACCCACCCGGGACAGGGTCTCCTTTACCTTC. It specifies CASSPTRDRVSFTF. Supplemented by reference TRBV18 and TRBJ1-2, the full variable domain reads NAGVMQNPRHLVRRRGQEARLRCSPMKGHSHVYWYRQLPEEGLKFMVYLQKENIIDESGMPKERFSAEFPKEGPSILRIQQVVRGDSAAYFCASSPTRDRVSFTFGSGTRLTVV.

V gene TRBV2 combines with J gene TRBJ2-5, with 11 positions matching TRBD1. CDR1 is SNHLY and CDR2 is FYNNEI in the germline V gene. The CDR3 spans 14 residues. Trimming removed 5 bases from V and 5 bases from J; junction bases left unmatched: 4. The CDR3 protein is CASSRTGGGETQYF. The CDR3 region has the DNA TGTGCCAGCAGTAGGACAGGGGGCGGGGAGACCCAGTACTTC.

This clone was observed once. This chain connects TRBV3-1 (or the pseudogene TRBV3-2) to TRBJ1-1, with 7 nucleotides matching TRBD1. There are 13 residues in the CDR3. From germline, CDR1 is LGHDT and CDR2 YNNKEL (reference sequence). Trimming removed 3 bases from V and 5 bases from J; junction bases left unmatched: 3. CDR3 sequence (DNA): TGTGCCAGCAGCCAGTACAGGGGAACTGAAGCTTTCTTT. It encodes CASSQYRGTEAFF.

This clone was counted a single time. This sequence joins TRBV18 and TRBJ2-5; D gene ambiguous. Germline V gene data show CDR1 as KGHSH and CDR2 as LQKENI. V was shortened by 3 bases and J by 4 bases, with 6 bases between the two germline ends. This CDR3 comprises 12 residues. The CDR3 bases are TGTGCCAGCTCACCCTTTAGAGAGACCCAGTACTTC. Protein: CASSPFRETQYF.

The chain couples TRBV19 to TRBJ2-4; TRBD1 might be the D (6 bases). The CDR3 runs to 17 residues. The V end was cut by 5 bases, the J end by 1 base, with 18 bases between. CDR1 is LNHDA, CDR2 SQIVND, per germline (reference sequence). The CDR3 nucleotides read TGTGCCAGTAGTGCGACCCGCAGGGGTGGGGCCAAAAACATTCAGTACTTC. Translating it yields CASSATRRGGAKNIQYF.

This clone came up once. The rearrangement uses TRBV20-1 and TRBJ2-1; TRBD2 matches 9 bases. The CDR3 consists of 13 residues. After removal of 8 bases from V and 9 bases from J, the junction contained 11 bases not matched to a gene. Per germline, CDR1 DFQATT and CDR2 SNEGSKA (reference sequence). The CDR3 region has the DNA TGCAGTTCCAGTGGCGGGGGGGCCAGTGAGCAGTTCTTC. It codes for CSSSGGGASEQFF.

CDR3 nucleotide sequence: TGTGCCAGCAGTGATAGATATAGCAATCAGCCCCAGCATTTT. Translated: CASSDRYSNQPQHF. J is TRBJ1-5 and V is TRBV6-1; D not resolved. This CDR3 comprises 14 residues. The V and J ends lost 3 bases and 0 bases respectively, with 6 bases between them. Germline V gene data show CDR1 as MNHNS and CDR2 as SASEGT.

V and J are TRBV28 and TRBJ2-7; 9 bases agree with TRBD1. J gave up 0 bases and V 5 bases, and 2 bases lay outside the gene matches. The germline V gene encodes CDR1 MDHEN and CDR2 SYDVKM. The CDR3 spans 14 residues. CDR3 DNA: TGTGCCAGCAGTCTGGGACAGGGCTCCTACGAGCAGTACGTC. This translates into CASSLGQGSYEQYV.

This clone was seen once. This chain links TRBV18 with TRBJ2-7, with TRBD1 as a possible D gene (6 bases). The germline V and J ends were trimmed by 3 bases and 3 bases, with 21 bases remaining between them. Per the germline V gene, CDR1 is KGHSH and CDR2 is LQKENI. The CDR3 length is 17 residues. The CDR3 region has the DNA TGTGCCAGCTCACCGGGGGCTTATGGGGCAGGGAACTACGAGCAGTACTTC. Translated, it gives CASSPGAYGAGNYEQYF.

This sequence joins TRBV2 and TRBJ2-1; 7 bases match TRBD1. The germline V gene has CDR1 SNHLY and CDR2 FYNNEI. The junction had 7 bases not matched to a gene; V was cut back by 5 bases and J by 6 bases. CDR3 length: 14 residues. CDR3: CASSRDSLSNEQFF. The CDR3 coding sequence is TGTGCCAGCAGTCGGGACAGTTTGAGCAATGAGCAGTTCTTC. The full variable domain, in which reference TRBV2 and TRBJ2-1 provide the parts outside the CDR3, is EPEVTQTPSHQVTQMGQEVILRCVPISNHLYFYWYRQILGQKVEFLVSFYNNEISEKSEIFDDQFSVERPDGSNFTLKIRSTKLEDSAMYFCASSRDSLSNEQFFGPGTRLTVL.

The chain is built from TRBV21-1 and TRBJ2-7; TRBD2 is taken as the D call from the table, unchecked against the DNA. TRBV21-1 is deemed a pseudogene. The CDR3 sequence is 19 residues long. The CDR3 DNA sequence: TGTGCCAGCAGCAAAAATCGTCCTGTTCGTTGTCGGTTCCCCTACGAGCAGTACTTC. It encodes CASSKNRPVRCRFPYEQYF.

This chain uses TRBV6-6 with TRBJ2-2; maybe TRBD1 (5 bases). The CDR3 length is 13 residues. The V and J ends lost 6 bases and 8 bases respectively, with 13 bases between them. Germline V CDR1 and CDR2: MNHNY, SVGAGI (reference sequence). The CDR3 DNA sequence: TGTGCCAGCAGCCCCCAGGGCGGTGGGGAGCTGTTTTTT. Its translation: CASSPQGGGELFF.

The chain links TRBV9 to TRBJ2-2; D ambiguous. V lost 1 base and J lost 2, with 9 bases in between. The CDR3 consists of 15 residues. CDR1 and CDR2 from the germline V gene are SGDLS and YYNGEE. The CDR3 protein is CASSVLAENTGELFF. CDR3 DNA: TGTGCCAGCAGCGTATTGGCGGAAAACACCGGGGAGCTGTTTTTT.

The gene calls are TRBV7-2 and TRBJ2-1, with a weak D call TRBD2 (6 bases). CDR3 length equals 15 residues. Germline V lookup: CDR1 SGHTA, CDR2 FQGNSA. Between the trimmed V and J ends, which lost 2 bases and 3 bases, there was a span of 11 bases. CDR3 in DNA: TGTGCCAGCAGCTTACTAGCGTCTTTCTACAATGAGCAGTTCTTC. Translation gives CASSLLASFYNEQFF.

The chain recombines TRBV9 with TRBJ2-3; D call uncertain. The CDR3 contains 15 residues. V lost 2 bases, J lost 0 bases, and 10 bases lay in between. The germline gives CDR1 SGDLS, CDR2 YYNGEE. For the CDR3, the DNA is TGTGCCAGCAGCGTTTCGGTGCGAAGCACAGATACGCAGTATTTT. As protein: CASSVSVRSTDTQYF.

Here the CDR3 DNA reads TGTGCCAGCAGCTGGGGACAGGGAGACGAGAATGAGCAGTTCTTC. Translating it yields CASSWGQGDENEQFF. This chain joins TRBV7-2 and TRBJ2-1, with TRBD1 matching 9 bases. Looked up from germline, CDR1 is SGHTA and CDR2 is FQGNSA. The ends lost 4 bases at V and 7 bases at J; junction bases unmatched: 8. This CDR3 has 15 amino acids.

The J gene is TRBJ2-1, the V gene TRBV5-1, with 8 bases identical to TRBD2. The CDR3 has 13 residues. CDR1 and CDR2 (germline): SGHRS, YFSETQ. The V and J ends lost 4 bases and 12 bases, in that order; junction bases with no gene match: 9. The CDR3 here is CASSRADRGGQFF. DNA for the CDR3: TGCGCCAGCAGCCGGGCGGACCGGGGGGGGCAGTTCTTC.

V gene TRBV6-5 combines with J gene TRBJ1-5, with TRBD1 identical over 8 bases. The V and J ends lost 6 bases and 5 bases, in that order; junction bases with no gene match: 9. The CDR3 length is 15 residues. In germline, CDR1 is MNHEY, CDR2 SVGAGI. The DNA of the CDR3 is TGTGCCAGCAGACAAGTTCACAGGGGGGATCAGCCCCAGCATTTT. Protein product: CASRQVHRGDQPQHF.